The 10 T cell receptor beta chains presented below share a single source sample, sequenced in a study of prognosis after radiotherapy for stage I lung cancer. With two-round multiplex PCR, TCR beta CDR3 sequences were amplified from genomic DNA. Primers (each specific to one TRBV or TRBJ gene) were used in first-round PCR. TCRdb itself ran the multiplex PCR reads through MiXCR, one entry per CDR3 protein. The repertoire consists of around 16,000 distinct CDR3 sequences, with around 42% occurring once and the leading ten covering almost 40%. Specimen: PBMCs, collected before or after stereotactic body radiation therapy (not recorded which). The receptors here all came from a donor over 45 with non-small cell lung cancer.

This clonotype was detected once. The V gene is TRBV5-1, the J gene TRBJ2-2; TRBD1 is a possible D gene (6 bases). Germline V gene lookup returns CDR1 SGHRS and CDR2 YFSETQ. This CDR3 comprises 13 residues. V was shortened by 4 bases and J by 6 bases, with 10 bases between the two germline ends. The DNA of the CDR3 is TGCGCCAGCAGCCACAGGGTTGCCGGGGAGCTGTTTTTT. Encoded protein: CASSHRVAGELFF.

The chain has TRBV18 and TRBJ1-3; possible D gene TRBD1, 5 bases. Germline-derived CDR1 and CDR2 are KGHSH and LQKENI. V lost 5 bases to trimming and J lost 0 bases, with 17 bases between them. CDR3 length: 17 amino acids. CDR3 sequence reads: CASSTTPPGTSGNTIYF. As DNA, the CDR3 is TGTGCCAGCTCAACCACCCCCCCCGGGACCTCTGGAAACACCATATATTTT.

V gene TRBV18 combines with J gene TRBJ2-1, with D tentatively TRBD2 (7 bases). V was pared by 6 bases and J by 7 bases, with 13 bases between. This CDR3 has 13 residues. Germline V gene sequence: CDR1 KGHSH, CDR2 LQKENI. CDR3 bases: TGTGCCAGCTCCGAAAGGGGGGGTAATGAGCAGTTCTTC. This translates into CASSERGGNEQFF.

This clonotype has just one count. This probably arose from a read error, given a far larger clone one base away. V gene TRBV6-6 combines with J gene TRBJ1-3; D call uncertain. Per the germline V gene, CDR1 is MNHNY and CDR2 is SVGAGI (reference sequence). The V end was cut by 10 bases, the J end by 0 bases, with 10 bases between. The CDR3 is 13 residues long. The CDR3, as DNA: TGTGCCACCTACCGGAACTCTGGAAACACCATATATTTT. It specifies CATYRNSGNTIYF.

The table lists this clonotype with many counts. The gene calls are TRBV2 and TRBJ2-7; unclear D gene. Germline V lookup: CDR1 SNHLY, CDR2 FYNNEI. The V end lost 4 bases, the J end lost 4 bases, and 17 bases lay between the germline ends. This CDR3 region has 15 residues. CDR3 region: CASSGFETPPYEQYF. The DNA of the CDR3 is TGTGCCAGCAGTGGTTTCGAGACCCCACCTTACGAGCAGTACTTC.

In its sample, this clonotype was seen many times. The rearrangement links TRBV29-1 to TRBJ2-3, with TRBD1 as a possible D gene (5 bases). The V gene's germline CDR1 is SQVTM and CDR2 ANQGSEA. The CDR3 has 12 residues. Between the trimmed V and J ends, which lost 7 bases and 4 bases, there was a span of 12 bases. The CDR3 region is CSARSGPDTQYF. CDR3 nucleotides: TGCAGCGCGAGGTCAGGGCCAGATACGCAGTATTTT.

This clonotype was counted between two and nine times. The chain uses TRBV6-1 and TRBJ1-5; D is unclear. CDR1 and CDR2 (germline): MNHNS, SASEGT. The CDR3 is 12 residues long. Trimming pared 11 bases from V and 0 bases from J, leaving 8 bases between. In nucleotides, the CDR3 is TGTGCCGGTTCCTATAGCAATCAGCCCCAGCATTTT. The encoded protein is CAGSYSNQPQHF.

In this sample, this clonotype turned up many times. The chain recombines TRBV20-1 with TRBJ2-5, with D unclear. The ends were cut back, 1 base at V and 5 bases at J, with 8 bases in the middle. This CDR3 spans 12 amino acids. Germline CDR1 and CDR2: DFQATT and SNEGSKA (reference sequence). CDR3 amino acids: CSARGLRETQYF. For the CDR3, the DNA is TGCAGTGCTAGAGGACTCCGGGAGACCCAGTACTTC.

This clonotype is medium-sized in the sample. This rearrangement joins TRBV6-1 to TRBJ1-3; D may be TRBD1 (6 bases). This CDR3 spans 14 amino acids. The V end lost 5 bases, the J end lost 7 bases, and 15 bases lay between the germline ends. Germline-derived CDR1 and CDR2 are MNHNS and SASEGT. CDR3 amino acids: CASSQQGVRNTIYF. DNA of the CDR3: TGTGCCAGCAGTCAACAGGGAGTTCGGAACACCATATATTTT.

In the case of this clonotype: A read error may produce the germline difference seen at one junction end. This chain uses TRBV14 with TRBJ2-1, with 8 bases identical to TRBD2. The CDR3 has 16 amino acids. CDR1 is SGHDN and CDR2 is FVKESK in the germline V gene. The CDR3 reads CASIQCGLALLNEHFF. For the CDR3, the DNA is TGTGCCAGCATCCAATGTGGACTAGCCCTCCTCAATGAGCATTTCTTC.